These 17 T cell receptor beta chains were all obtained from the same sample, sequenced in a study of blood T cell repertoires in COVID-19. Using immunoSEQ multiplex PCR, the repertoire was profiled, and TCRdb retains in-frame clones only, with some absent. This table holds more than 300,000 clones, just over 90% found once. Sample: PBMCs or T cells enriched from blood (not recorded which). The source of these receptors is a woman between 40 and 55 years old who had been exposed to COVID-19.

CDR3 bases: TGTGCCAGCAGTTACTCGTACGACAGCCTCGCTCACGAGCAGTACTTC. Protein sequence: CASSYSYDSLAHEQYF. This chain uses TRBV6-5 with TRBJ2-7; perhaps TRBD1 as D (5 bases). Germline V gives CDR1 MNHEY, CDR2 SVGAGI. Trimming shortened V by 0 bases and J by 5 bases, and 17 bases separated the two germline ends. The CDR3 totals 16 residues.

The chain is built from TRBV6-5 and TRBJ2-7; TRBD2 is a possible D gene (5 bases). V was trimmed by 2 bases and J by 3 bases, leaving 11 bases between them. The CDR3 has 14 residues. Germline CDR1 MNHEY, CDR2 SVGAGI. The CDR3 DNA reads as TGTGCCAGCAGTTACCGTCCCGAGGGCTACGAGCAGTACTTC. Its translation: CASSYRPEGYEQYF.

There are a few counts of this clone. The rearrangement uses TRBV19 and TRBJ1-1, with D hard to call. The V end lost 7 bases, the J end lost 2 bases, and 17 bases lay between the germline ends. Germline V lookup: CDR1 LNHDA, CDR2 SQIVND (reference sequence). This CDR3 spans 15 amino acids. CDR3 bases: TGTGCCAGTACTTCCCGACGCGGGTCCAACACTGAAGCTTTCTTT. This gives the protein CASTSRRGSNTEAFF.

This clone was observed once. J is TRBJ2-1 and V is TRBV30; TRBD2 is a possible D gene (6 bases). The CDR3 contains 12 residues. Trimming cost V 5 bases and J 3 bases, with 8 bases left between them. Germline V gives CDR1 GTSNPN, CDR2 SVGIG (reference sequence). CDR3 sequence reads: CAWGLNYNEQFF. CDR3 in DNA: TGTGCCTGGGGACTAAACTACAATGAGCAGTTCTTC.

The rearrangement joins TRBV7-2 to TRBJ2-1; D might be TRBD1 (5 bases). This CDR3 spans 15 amino acids. The V and J ends lost 2 bases and 1 base respectively, with 9 bases between them. CDR1 SGHTA and CDR2 FQGNSA come from the germline V gene. CDR3 nucleotide sequence: TGTGCCAGCAGCTTAAGGGGCCGATCCTACAATGAGCAGTTCTTC. This codes for CASSLRGRSYNEQFF.

The rearrangement joins TRBV6-5 to TRBJ2-7; D not certain. Germline CDR1 MNHEY, CDR2 SVGAGI. This CDR3 has 14 residues. Trimming cost V 6 bases and J 1 base, with 13 bases left between them. The CDR3 reads CASRRKTESYEQYF. CDR3 nucleotide sequence: TGTGCCAGCAGACGGAAGACGGAGTCCTACGAGCAGTACTTC.

This chain uses TRBV7-2 with TRBJ1-1; D gene unclear. The CDR3 covers 14 residues. With 1 base removed from V and 1 base from J, the gap between germline ends came to 7 bases. Per germline, CDR1 SGHTA and CDR2 FQGNSA. The DNA for the CDR3 is TGTGCCAGCAGCTTAGGGCAGAAGAACACTGAAGCTTTCTTT. Translation: CASSLGQKNTEAFF.

The chain employs TRBV9 and TRBJ1-2; possible D gene TRBD1, 6 bases. The CDR3 has 16 residues. The V and J ends lost 4 bases and 4 bases respectively, with 20 bases between them. CDR1 and CDR2 from the germline V gene are SGDLS and YYNGEE. The CDR3 bases are TGTGCCAGCAGCCCCCAGGCAGGGGTGTCAGGCTATGGCTACACCTTC. It encodes CASSPQAGVSGYGYTF.

V usage is TRBV4-2 and J usage is TRBJ2-7; D is undetermined. CDR1 and CDR2 (germline): LGHNA, YNFKEQ. V lost 7 bases and J 2 bases, leaving 18 bases between the germline ends. CDR3 length: 15 amino acids. CDR3: CASKLYGGNPYEQYF. The CDR3 nucleotides read TGTGCCAGCAAATTATACGGCGGAAATCCCTACGAGCAGTACTTC.

This clone has a single count. The gene calls are TRBV15 and TRBJ1-6; no reliable D call. The CDR3 runs 17 residues. V lost 0 bases, J lost 6 bases, and 15 bases lay in between. CDR1 is LNHNV and CDR2 is YYDKDF in the germline V gene (reference sequence). CDR3 sequence (DNA): TGTGCCACCAGCAGAGATGCATTGACGGCTAGTAATTCACCCCTCCACTTT. It is translated as CATSRDALTASNSPLHF.

The chain links TRBV21-1 to TRBJ1-1; the D segment call TRBD1 is taken from the table without a DNA check. TRBV21-1 is labeled a pseudogene. The CDR3 spans 11 residues. CDR3 coding DNA: TGTATTACGCAGGGGTCCTCTGAAGCTTTCTTT. Amino acids: CITQGSSEAFF.

The chain's CDR3 is CASSPSRTGKGEQYF. CDR3 sequence (DNA): TGTGCCAGCAGCCCCAGTAGGACAGGGAAAGGCGAGCAGTACTTC. This chain uses TRBV7-9 with TRBJ2-7, with 8 bases identical to TRBD1. The J segment lost 6 bases and the V segment lost 5 bases, leaving 12 bases of the junction unmatched. The CDR3 extends over 15 amino acids. Germline loops: CDR1 SEHNR, CDR2 FQNEAQ (reference sequence).

This clone was recorded only once. This chain links TRBV18 with TRBJ2-7; 8 nucleotides match TRBD2. The CDR3 is 15 amino acids. Trimming cost V 3 bases and J 3 bases; bases outside gene matches: 7. Germline CDR1 reads KGHSH; CDR2 reads LQKENI. CDR3 nucleotide sequence: TGTGCCAGCTCACCGGGGCCCGGGGGGGTCTACGAGCAGTACTTC. Protein product: CASSPGPGGVYEQYF.

The V gene is TRBV7-8, the J gene TRBJ2-5; D perhaps matches TRBD2 (5 bases). CDR1 is SGHVS, CDR2 FQNEAQ, per germline. CDR3 length: 14 residues. Trimming shortened V by 3 bases and J by 4 bases, and 12 bases separated the two germline ends. The CDR3 sequence is CASSFEVEGETQYF. The CDR3 coding sequence is TGTGCCAGCAGCTTCGAAGTAGAGGGAGAGACCCAGTACTTC.

The V and J genes are TRBV6-5 and TRBJ1-1; D is ambiguous. Trimming took 7 bases from V and 6 from J, leaving 12 bases between them. The germline CDR1 and CDR2 sequences are MNHEY and SVGAGI. The CDR3 has 12 residues. The CDR3 bases are TGTGCCAGCACCTCCCGGCGGTCTGAAGCTTTCTTT. Translated, it gives CASTSRRSEAFF.

The chain combines TRBV7-2 with TRBJ2-7; D call uncertain. Germline values: CDR1 SGHTA, CDR2 FQGNSA. Trimming removed 1 base at V and 6 bases at J, with 13 bases between. The CDR3 consists of 14 residues. The chain's CDR3 is CASSLGLNHPEQYF. CDR3 nucleotides: TGTGCCAGCAGCTTAGGGCTCAACCACCCCGAGCAGTACTTC.

This chain joins TRBV7-9 and TRBJ2-5; 8 nucleotides align to TRBD2. Germline loops: CDR1 SEHNR, CDR2 FQNEAQ (reference sequence). Germline trimming cut 1 base from V and 5 bases from J; bases unmatched to any gene: 3. The CDR3 has 14 amino acids. CDR3 protein: CASSLGAGVETQYF. CDR3 bases: TGTGCCAGCAGCTTAGGAGCGGGGGTGGAGACCCAGTACTTC.